These 23 T cell receptor beta chains were all obtained from the same sample, sequenced in a study of blood T cell repertoires in COVID-19. Produced via immunoSEQ multiplex PCR; TCRdb's table is partial and in-frame only. The sample has about 39,000 clones, about four fifths seen once. Input material: peripheral blood. The receptors were gathered from a man in his 60s in a cohort sampled during active COVID-19.

This clone was detected only once. The chain links TRBV4-1 to TRBJ1-4; TRBD1 is a possible D gene (5 bases). Germline V gene sequence: CDR1 MGHRA, CDR2 YSYEKL. Between the trimmed V and J ends, which lost 4 bases and 8 bases, there was a span of 17 bases. The CDR3 contains 15 residues. This CDR3 is CASSPGGSGKEKLFF. CDR3 nucleotides: TGCGCCAGCAGCCCCGGGGGGTCTGGTAAGGAAAAACTGTTTTTT.

The chain has TRBV4-1 and TRBJ1-2; D possibly corresponds to TRBD1 (6 bases). The ends were cut back, 0 bases at V and 8 bases at J, with 22 bases in the middle. Germline V gene data show CDR1 as MGHRA and CDR2 as YSYEKL. The CDR3 is made up of 17 amino acids. The CDR3 loop reads CASSQDLRPTGRGGYTF. The CDR3 bases are TGCGCCAGCAGCCAAGACCTCCGGCCCACAGGGAGAGGGGGCTACACCTTC.

The sample holds a few counts of this clone. The rearrangement uses TRBV27 and TRBJ2-1; TRBD2 is a possible D gene (5 bases). Between the trimmed V and J ends, which lost 2 bases and 5 bases, there was a span of 22 bases. CDR1 MNHEY and CDR2 SMNVEV come from the germline V gene (reference sequence). CDR3 length: 18 amino acids. The CDR3 DNA reads TGTGCCAGCAGTTTAAGTCAGCGCGCGGGCCGGGTCCACAATGAGCAGTTCTTC. Translation gives CASSLSQRAGRVHNEQFF.

The gene calls are TRBV10-1 and TRBJ2-3; D gene uncertain. This CDR3 is built from 12 residues. The germline V gene has CDR1 WNHNN and CDR2 SYGVQD (reference sequence). V lost 6 bases to trimming and J lost 0 bases, with 4 bases between them. In nucleotides, the CDR3 is TGCGCCAGCAGCGGGAGCACAGATACGCAGTATTTT. Translation: CASSGSTDTQYF.

This sequence joins TRBV3-1 (or the pseudogene TRBV3-2) and TRBJ2-4, with a tentative D call TRBD2 (6 bases). The CDR3 totals 14 residues. Germline V gene data show CDR1 as LGHDT and CDR2 as YNNKEL (reference sequence). Trimming took 5 bases from V and 7 from J, leaving 15 bases between them. The DNA for the CDR3 is TGTGCCAGCAGCGCCGGGACTCCAGCGAACATTCAGTACTTC. Protein: CASSAGTPANIQYF.

The chain is built from TRBV23-1 and TRBJ1-2, with 11 bases aligning to TRBD1. TRBV23-1 carries the ORF label, with uncertain function. V lost 4 bases to trimming and J lost 5 bases; unmatched junction nucleotides: 6. This CDR3 region has 15 residues. The CDR3 reads CASSLRDRGNYGYTF. DNA of the CDR3: TGCGCCAGCAGTCTCCGGGACAGGGGGAATTATGGCTACACCTTC.

The chain has TRBV6-4 and TRBJ2-3; 9 bases align to TRBD1. The length of the CDR3 is 15 residues. V lost 2 bases to trimming and J lost 2 bases; unmatched junction nucleotides: 2. Germline values: CDR1 MRHNA, CDR2 SNTAGT. The CDR3 sequence: CASSDGDRDTDTQYF. CDR3 in DNA: TGTGCCAGCAGTGACGGGGACAGGGACACAGATACGCAGTATTTT.

The J gene is TRBJ1-5, the V gene TRBV18, with D unclear. Trimming shortened V by 2 bases and J by 2 bases, and 4 bases separated the two germline ends. The CDR3 is 13 residues long. CDR1 KGHSH and CDR2 LQKENI come from the germline V gene. The CDR3 reads CASSPGRNQPQHF. CDR3 sequence (DNA): TGTGCCAGCTCACCAGGGCGCAATCAGCCCCAGCATTTT.

This sequence joins TRBV7-2 and TRBJ2-6; D ambiguous. Trimming took 5 bases from V and 2 from J, leaving 7 bases between them. The CDR3 is made up of 14 amino acids. Germline CDR1 and CDR2: SGHTA and FQGNSA. CDR3 residues: CASSPSAGANVLTF. CDR3 sequence (DNA): TGTGCCAGCAGCCCGTCCGCTGGGGCCAACGTCCTGACTTTC. The full variable domain, completed using reference TRBV7-2 and TRBJ2-6, is GAGVSQSPSNKVTEKGKDVELRCDPISGHTALYWYRQSLGQGLEFLIYFQGNSAPDKSGLPSDRFSAERTGGSVSTLTIQRTQQEDSAVYLCASSPSAGANVLTFGAGSRLTVL.

The J gene is TRBJ2-1, the V gene TRBV30; 7 bases are shared with TRBD1. Trimming cost V 1 base and J 3 bases; bases outside gene matches: 9. The germline V gene encodes CDR1 GTSNPN and CDR2 SVGIG (reference sequence). The CDR3 totals 16 residues. The CDR3 coding sequence is TGTGCCTGGAGTGCCTTAGACAGGGCAGACTACAATGAGCAGTTCTTC. It is translated as CAWSALDRADYNEQFF.

V is TRBV18 and J is TRBJ1-1, with a possible D match to TRBD1 (5 bases). This CDR3 contains 16 residues. The germline CDR1 and CDR2 sequences are KGHSH and LQKENI. V gave up 0 bases and J gave up 0 bases, with 11 bases separating them. CDR3 protein: CASSPPPQGMNTEAFF. As DNA, the CDR3 is TGTGCCAGCTCACCACCCCCGCAGGGCATGAACACTGAAGCTTTCTTT.

The V gene is TRBV3-1 (or the pseudogene TRBV3-2), the J gene TRBJ2-3; possibly TRBD2 for D (5 bases). V was shortened by 3 bases and J by 0 bases, with 16 bases between the two germline ends. Germline V CDR1 and CDR2: LGHDT, YNNKEL (reference sequence). This CDR3 comprises 17 residues. CDR3 protein: CASSQGSWRLSTDTQYF. The DNA for the CDR3 is TGTGCCAGCAGCCAGGGGAGCTGGCGGTTAAGCACAGATACGCAGTATTTT.

This sequence joins TRBV5-6 and TRBJ2-3; tentatively, D is TRBD2 (7 bases). The CDR3 covers 16 residues. V gave up 7 bases and J gave up 3 bases, with 21 bases separating them. In germline, CDR1 is SGHDT, CDR2 YYEEEE. The CDR3: CASGTLGGGQTDTQYF. Written as DNA, the CDR3 is TGTGCCAGCGGAACCTTGGGAGGGGGGCAGACAGATACGCAGTATTTT.

V usage is TRBV7-9 and J usage is TRBJ1-5, with TRBD1 matching over 8 bases. This CDR3 contains 15 residues. V lost 3 bases and J lost 5; bases outside the gene matches: 6. Germline CDR1 SEHNR, CDR2 FQNEAQ (reference sequence). In nucleotides, the CDR3 is TGTGCCAGCAGCTTTGGGGGGACAGGCTATCAGCCCCAGCATTTT. This encodes CASSFGGTGYQPQHF.

The chain couples TRBV24-1 to TRBJ2-7; maybe TRBD1 (6 bases). This CDR3 region has 14 residues. Trimming took off 5 bases at V and 0 bases at J, with 10 bases between the two ends. Germline CDR1 and CDR2: KGHDR and SFDVKD. The CDR3 here is CATSGGPTSYEQYF. For the CDR3, the DNA is TGTGCCACCAGTGGGGGGCCCACCTCCTACGAGCAGTACTTC.

This rearrangement joins TRBV4-1 to TRBJ2-7, with 12 bases fitting TRBD1. Per germline, CDR1 MGHRA and CDR2 YSYEKL. With V trimmed by 3 bases and J by 4 bases, 4 bases remained unmatched. The CDR3 contains 15 residues. CDR3 protein: CASSQGGQGAYEQYF. CDR3 DNA sequence: TGCGCCAGCAGCCAGGGGGGACAGGGGGCGTACGAGCAGTACTTC.

The rearrangement uses TRBV11-3 and TRBJ2-1; 11 positions agree with TRBD2. The J segment lost 5 bases and the V segment lost 2 bases, leaving 2 bases of the junction unmatched. The CDR3 length is 15 residues. Germline V gives CDR1 SGHNT, CDR2 YENEEA. The CDR3 bases are TGTGCCAGCAGCTTACATAGCGGGGGGGACAATGAGCAGTTCTTC. Translated: CASSLHSGGDNEQFF.

The chain recombines TRBV5-1 with TRBJ2-5; tentatively, D is TRBD1 (6 bases). CDR1 is SGHRS, CDR2 YFSETQ, per germline. This CDR3 spans 14 amino acids. The V end was cut by 0 bases, the J end by 2 bases, with 8 bases between. As DNA, the CDR3 is TGCGCCAGCAGCTTGGGGGGGCAGCAAGAGACCCAGTACTTC. Protein sequence: CASSLGGQQETQYF.

This sequence joins TRBV5-5 and TRBJ1-1; D might be TRBD1 (5 bases). Trimming stripped 5 bases from V and 5 bases from J, with 16 bases between. The CDR3 has 14 residues. CDR1 and CDR2 from the germline V gene are SGHKS and YYEKEE (reference sequence). CDR3 bases: TGTGCCAGCAGTCAATCCGCGCAGGGAACTGAAGCTTTCTTT. Amino acid sequence: CASSQSAQGTEAFF.

This sequence joins TRBV19 and TRBJ1-1; D is unresolved. V was trimmed by 5 bases and J by 0 bases, leaving 13 bases between them. This CDR3 region has 15 residues. Germline CDR1 LNHDA, CDR2 SQIVND (reference sequence). The CDR3 coding sequence is TGTGCCAGTAGTCAGCCCCGGGTCATGAACACTGAAGCTTTCTTT. This gives the protein CASSQPRVMNTEAFF.

The chain uses TRBV30 and TRBJ2-5; D is perhaps TRBD2 (5 bases). With 2 bases removed from V and 1 base from J, the gap between germline ends came to 14 bases. There are 15 residues in the CDR3. The germline V gene has CDR1 GTSNPN and CDR2 SVGIG (reference sequence). CDR3 DNA sequence: TGTGCCTGGAGTATGCCCTTGGGAGCCCAAGAGACCCAGTACTTC. Its translation is CAWSMPLGAQETQYF. The whole variable domain, filled in from reference TRBV30 and TRBJ2-5, reads SQTIHQWPATLVQPVGSPLSLECTVEGTSNPNLYWYRQAAGRGLQLLFYSVGIGQISSEVPQNLSASRPQDRQFILSSKKLLLSDSGFYLCAWSMPLGAQETQYFGPGTRLLVL.

The chain has TRBV7-2 and TRBJ1-1, with D uncertain. Trimming stripped 3 bases from V and 1 base from J, with 6 bases between. From germline, CDR1 is SGHTA and CDR2 FQGNSA. The CDR3 totals 13 residues. CDR3 sequence: CASSFYSNTEAFF. The CDR3 DNA reads TGTGCCAGCAGCTTCTATTCGAACACTGAAGCTTTCTTT.

This chain joins TRBV3-1 (or the pseudogene TRBV3-2) and TRBJ2-7; a weak D match, TRBD2 (5 bases). Trimming removed 4 bases at V and 5 bases at J, with 12 bases between. CDR1 LGHDT and CDR2 YNNKEL come from the germline V gene (reference sequence). The CDR3 is made up of 13 amino acids. CDR3 loop: CASSPRRTDEQYF. The CDR3 DNA reads as TGTGCCAGCAGCCCACGCCGGACTGACGAGCAGTACTTC.